This T cell receptor beta chain is drawn from a study of beta chain features in type 1 diabetes. Study information: All samples together contributed approximately 100 million sorted cells for examination.

One heparinised blood draw averaging about 120 mL was given by each donor. In germline, CDR1 is SGHTA, CDR2 FQGTGA. CDR3 length: 16 amino acids. J lost 12 bases, V lost 2 bases, and 14 bases had no gene match. With regard to this clone: What it recognizes is unknown.

Study results and limitations: A closer apparent resemblance between naive, central memory and Treg TCRB repertoires was seen in patients than in healthy donors. Moderate but significant shortening of TCRB CDR3s was recorded in all four CD4+ subsets from Type 1 diabetes patients.

Investigators reverse transcribed all isolated RNA, so they sequenced expressed TCRB transcripts. Naive, central memory and regulatory T cell samples yielded about 4 million reads on average. The method was immunoSEQ multiplex PCR; TCRdb's version includes in-frame clones alone and lacks a portion of them. This table holds about 170,000 clones, about 7.8% found once. V usage is TRBV7-3 and J usage is TRBJ2-1, with 9 bases matching TRBD1. The sample consisted of central memory CD4+ T cells from blood. The sequence came from a woman between 40 and 50 years old with type 1 diabetes. CDR3 DNA sequence: TGTGCCAGCAGCTTAGGGGGCGGGGGACAGGGTATACGGCAGTTCTTC. Translated: CASSLGGGGQGIRQFF.